One sample yielded the 22 T cell receptor beta chains listed below, sequenced in a study of vaccination and CD4 T cells after COVID-19. These receptors have no identified antigens. CD4+ T cells that had been cultured provided DNA sequenced with the Oncomine TCR Beta short-read assay. TCRdb reprocessed the PCR reads with MiXCR, giving one entry per CDR3 protein. The sample has approximately 12,000 distinct CDR3 sequences; 50% are singletons. Treatment of the sample: roughly 10-day PBMC culture with coronavirus spike peptide pools or control peptides (ViraFEST assay). The sequenced sample was CD4+ T cells from blood, cultured in vitro. The origin of the receptors is a human donor who had recovered from COVID-19.

This clonotype was counted between two and nine times. This rearrangement joins TRBV20-1 to TRBJ2-1, with TRBD2 matching over 7 bases. The junction had 18 bases not matched to a gene; V was cut back by 1 base and J by 0 bases. The V gene's germline CDR1 is DFQATT and CDR2 SNEGSKA (reference sequence). The CDR3 contains 20 residues. The CDR3 DNA reads TGCAGTGCTAGAGTCCCGGGGGTAGCGGGCGATGGCAGCTCCTACAATGAGCAGTTCTTC. It is translated as CSARVPGVAGDGSSYNEQFF.

This clonotype has a handful of counts. V usage is TRBV19 and J usage is TRBJ2-5; 14 nucleotides match TRBD2. There are 16 residues in the CDR3. The V gene end was trimmed by 1 base and the J gene end by 4 bases; junction bases not matched to a gene: 2. Germline V gives CDR1 LNHDA, CDR2 SQIVND (reference sequence). Here the CDR3 reads CASSIGGTSGRETQYF. The CDR3 coding sequence is TGTGCCAGTAGTATAGGGGGGACTAGCGGGAGAGAGACCCAGTACTTC.

V and J are TRBV19 and TRBJ2-1, with TRBD2 matching over 7 bases. The CDR3 consists of 15 residues. Germline V CDR1 and CDR2: LNHDA, SQIVND (reference sequence). Trimming at V came to 6 bases and at J to 4 bases, leaving 9 bases not matched to a gene. The CDR3: CASRKSGKQYNEQFF. For the CDR3, the DNA is TGTGCCAGTAGGAAGAGCGGGAAACAATACAATGAGCAGTTCTTC.

A remark on this clonotype: One end of the junction is discordant with germline, which a read error may explain. The chain employs TRBV6-1 and TRBJ2-3; the D is unclear. From germline, CDR1 is MNHNS and CDR2 SASEGT. The length of the CDR3 is 10 residues. CDR3 in amino acids: CASSHMIRSF. In DNA form, the CDR3 reads TGTGCCAGCAGTCACATGATCCGATCTTTT.

This rearrangement joins TRBV6-1 to TRBJ1-1; a possible D gene is TRBD1 (5 bases). Germline CDR1 is MNHNS and CDR2 is SASEGT. V was trimmed by 7 bases and J by 6 bases, leaving 18 bases between them. This CDR3 is built from 14 residues. The CDR3 nucleotides are TGTGCCAGCACTAACGTCAAGGGGACGGCTGAAGCTTTCTTT. Amino acids: CASTNVKGTAEAFF.

The chain combines TRBV11-2 with TRBJ2-5; 16 bases map to TRBD2. The CDR3 loop spans 15 amino acids. From germline, CDR1 is SGHAT and CDR2 FQNNGV. V lost 8 bases to trimming and J lost 1 base; unmatched junction nucleotides: 1. The CDR3 protein is CASGTSGRGQETQYF. The CDR3 nucleotides are TGTGCCAGCGGGACTAGCGGGAGGGGCCAAGAGACCCAGTACTTC.

The chain combines TRBV10-3 with TRBJ2-2; TRBD1 might be the D (6 bases). Germline V gene sequence: CDR1 ENHRY, CDR2 SYGVKD. This CDR3 is built from 13 residues. The V gene lost 4 bases and the J gene lost 9 bases, with 12 bases spanning the gap. This CDR3 reads CAISGPQGRELFF. Here the CDR3 DNA reads TGTGCCATCAGTGGGCCTCAGGGGAGGGAGCTGTTTTTT.

The chain recombines TRBV11-3 with TRBJ2-2; 7 bases line up with TRBD2. The CDR3 sequence is 14 residues long. Germline V gene data show CDR1 as SGHNT and CDR2 as YENEEA. V gave up 5 bases and J gave up 3 bases; unmatched junction bases: 3. This CDR3 is CASSLGLDTGELFF. CDR3 coding DNA: TGTGCCAGCAGCCTAGGACTAGACACCGGGGAGCTGTTTTTT. Together with reference TRBV11-3 and TRBJ2-2, the CDR3 gives the full variable domain: EAGVVQSPRYKIIEKKQPVAFWCNPISGHNTLYWYLQNLGQGPELLIRYENEEAVDDSQLPKDRFSAERLKGVDSTLKIQPAELGDSAVYLCASSLGLDTGELFFGEGSRLTVL.

The chain couples TRBV20-1 to TRBJ2-7; D tentatively reads TRBD1 or TRBD2 (6 bases each). Germline V gene lookup returns CDR1 DFQATT and CDR2 SNEGSKA (reference sequence). V lost 2 bases to trimming and J lost 5 bases, with 16 bases between them. This CDR3 has 14 amino acids. The chain's CDR3 is CSARRGAPPHEQYF. The CDR3 coding sequence is TGCAGTGCTAGAAGGGGGGCACCCCCCCACGAGCAGTACTTC.

By frequency in the sample, this clonotype is large (0.1 to 1%). The chain uses TRBV12-3 or TRBV12-4 and TRBJ1-5; D gene uncertain. V was clipped by 4 bases and J by 3 bases, with 10 bases between them. This CDR3 is built from 14 residues. CDR3 nucleotides: TGTGCCAGCAGTTCCGGGCAGCTCAATCAGCCCCAGCATTTT. It is translated as CASSSGQLNQPQHF.

In its sample, this clonotype was seen a few times. This chain uses TRBV7-2 with TRBJ2-4; D remains unclear. The V end was cut by 0 bases, the J end by 3 bases, with 0 bases between. The CDR3 runs to 12 residues. The V gene's germline CDR1 is SGHTA and CDR2 FQGNSA. CDR3 DNA sequence: TGTGCCAGCAGCTTAGCCAAAAACATTCAGTACTTC. This sequence encodes CASSLAKNIQYF.

The chain employs TRBV20-1 and TRBJ2-3; 14 nucleotides match TRBD2. The CDR3 extends over 15 amino acids. In germline, CDR1 is DFQATT, CDR2 SNEGSKA (reference sequence). With 6 bases clipped from V and 6 bases from J, the junction kept 8 bases outside the gene matches. CDR3 sequence: CSAPGTSGRRDTQYF. The CDR3 coding sequence is TGCAGTGCGCCGGGGACTAGCGGGAGAAGGGATACGCAGTATTTT.

This chain joins TRBV5-4 and TRBJ2-5; 9 nucleotides match TRBD2. The CDR3 is 16 residues long. Trimming cost V 0 bases and J 2 bases; bases outside gene matches: 5. Germline CDR1 reads SGHNT; CDR2 reads YYREEE (reference sequence). Written as DNA, the CDR3 is TGTGCCAGCAGCTTGGGACTAGCGGAGACACAAGAGACCCAGTACTTC. Protein sequence: CASSLGLAETQETQYF. Looking up the rest from reference TRBV5-4 and TRBJ2-5 gives the full variable domain: ETGVTQSPTHLIKTRGQQVTLRCSSQSGHNTVSWYQQALGQGPQFIFQYYREEENGRGNFPPRFSGLQFPNYSSELNVNALELDDSALYLCASSLGLAETQETQYFGPGTRLLVL.

The chain joins TRBV20-1 to TRBJ1-5; D unclear. Germline values: CDR1 DFQATT, CDR2 SNEGSKA (reference sequence). The CDR3 totals 13 residues. V was cut by 0 bases and J by 7 bases, with 10 bases left in between. CDR3 nucleotide sequence: TGCAGTGCTAGAGATGAAGGTGACCAGCCCCAGCATTTT. Protein: CSARDEGDQPQHF.

This chain links TRBV15 with TRBJ2-1, with TRBD2 identical over 7 bases. The CDR3 is 14 residues long. CDR1 is LNHNV, CDR2 YYDKDF, per germline (reference sequence). V was pared by 6 bases and J by 8 bases, with 10 bases of the junction left unmatched. The CDR3 coding sequence is TGTGCCACCAGGACCCGGGACTATTTCGATGAGCAGTTCTTC. Translation gives CATRTRDYFDEQFF.

The chain uses TRBV24-1 and TRBJ1-1; tentative D call: TRBD1 (5 bases). The CDR3 contains 13 residues. CDR1 and CDR2 (germline): KGHDR, SFDVKD. V lost 9 bases, J lost 4 bases, and 14 bases lay in between. CDR3 bases: TGTGCCACCCTGGGCAATGGGGGCACTGAAGCTTTCTTT. The encoded protein is CATLGNGGTEAFF.

The chain recombines TRBV18 with TRBJ2-3, with D unclear. This CDR3 contains 13 residues. V was cut by 1 base and J by 10 bases, with 12 bases left in between. Germline V gene lookup returns CDR1 KGHSH and CDR2 LQKENI. The CDR3 DNA reads TGTGCCAGCTCACCACTATCGGCCGGAGCGCAGTATTTT. It yields the protein CASSPLSAGAQYF.

This chain uses TRBV7-3 with TRBJ2-7, with D possibly being TRBD1 or TRBD2 (5 bases each). The CDR3 spans 14 residues. Trimming removed 5 bases from V and 6 bases from J, with 17 bases in between. Germline values: CDR1 SGHTA, CDR2 FQGTGA. CDR3 sequence (DNA): TGTGCCAGCAGCCGGTCCGACAGCGGCAGCGAGCAGTACTTC. It encodes CASSRSDSGSEQYF.

The rearrangement uses TRBV20-1 and TRBJ1-1, with D uncertain. With 0 bases removed from V and 3 bases from J, the gap between germline ends came to 11 bases. Germline V gives CDR1 DFQATT, CDR2 SNEGSKA (reference sequence). The CDR3 extends over 14 amino acids. DNA of the CDR3: TGCAGTGCTAGAGATTCCAGGACTGACACTGAAGCTTTCTTT. Amino acids: CSARDSRTDTEAFF.

This sequence joins TRBV19 and TRBJ1-5; 12 bases match TRBD1. Germline trimming cut 7 bases from V and 5 bases from J; bases unmatched to any gene: 3. Germline V gene data show CDR1 as LNHDA and CDR2 as SQIVND (reference sequence). The CDR3 totals 14 residues. The CDR3 nucleotides are TGTGCCAGTATGGGACAGGGGGCTCATCAGCCCCAGCATTTT. As protein: CASMGQGAHQPQHF.

The table lists this clonotype with a few counts. This chain connects TRBV7-3 to TRBJ2-2; D remains ambiguous. Germline lookup yields CDR1 SGHTA and CDR2 FQGTGA. V was pared by 0 bases and J by 0 bases, with 8 bases between. The CDR3 runs to 16 residues. CDR3 residues: CASSLTPHTNTGELFF. The CDR3 DNA reads TGTGCCAGCAGCTTAACCCCTCACACGAACACCGGGGAGCTGTTTTTT.

The chain couples TRBV28 to TRBJ2-2; TRBD2 agrees at 8 bases. This CDR3 is built from 16 residues. The germline V gene encodes CDR1 MDHEN and CDR2 SYDVKM. J lost 6 bases, V lost 2 bases, and 8 bases had no gene match. The CDR3 loop reads CASSLIGRASPGELFF. CDR3 in DNA: TGTGCCAGCAGTTTAATCGGGAGGGCCTCCCCCGGGGAGCTGTTTTTT.